The TCR beta chain described here comes from a study of T cells in Graves' hyperthyroidism and ophthalmopathy. Overall study results and limits: Ophthalmopathy was told apart from stable hyperthyroidism by a 13 V-J model.

This clonotype was observed many times. Its antigen is currently unknown. Authors of the study amplified TCR beta CDR3 regions from RNA transcripts. Primed by the HTBI set, a first-round RT-PCR was run on the TCR CDR3. One entry per CDR3 protein, called by TCRdb with MiXCR from the multiplex PCR reads. The table has under 800,000 distinct CDR3 sequences, around 13% seen once; the top ten hold about 9.4%. Reasons for excluding patients were uncontrolled infection, other autoimmune disease, pregnancy or lactation. Germline-derived CDR1 and CDR2 are SGHDT and YYEEEE. Trimming shortened V by 5 bases and J by 10 bases, and 10 bases separated the two germline ends. This CDR3 is built from 11 residues.

The sample was blood. The chain links TRBV5-6 to TRBJ2-1; no clear D. This TCR was recovered from a woman aged 18-29 years with Graves' hyperthyroidism. The CDR3 reads CASRGAAEQFF. The CDR3 DNA sequence: TGTGCCAGCAGAGGCGCGGCCGAGCAGTTCTTC.